This entry lists 24 T cell receptor beta chains sequenced from one sample in a study of blood T cell repertoires in COVID-19. TCRdb keeps only in-frame clones here, not all; method: immunoSEQ multiplex PCR. The sample yields around 120,000 clones, roughly nine tenths seen once. Sequencing was carried out using peripheral blood. These receptor sequences come from a woman aged 80 or older with acute or convalescent COVID-19.

This chain joins TRBV5-1 and TRBJ1-2; D remains ambiguous. V was pared by 1 base and J by 4 bases, with 11 bases between. CDR3 length: 14 residues. Germline-derived CDR1 and CDR2 are SGHRS and YFSETQ. The CDR3 DNA follows: TGCGCCAGCAGCTTGCCCTACAGCCTCTATGGCTACACCTTC. Translated: CASSLPYSLYGYTF. The whole variable domain, filled in from reference TRBV5-1 and TRBJ1-2, reads KAGVTQTPRYLIKTRGQQVTLSCSPISGHRSVSWYQQTPGQGLQFLFEYFSETQRNKGNFPGRFSGRQFSNSRSEMNVSTLELGDSALYLCASSLPYSLYGYTFGSGTRLTVV.

The chain has TRBV15 and TRBJ2-7; D perhaps matches TRBD1 (7 bases). V lost 3 bases to trimming and J lost 3 bases, with 12 bases between them. Germline CDR1 LNHNV, CDR2 YYDKDF (reference sequence). The CDR3 consists of 14 residues. The CDR3 sequence: CATSRRDRSYEQYF. The CDR3 DNA follows: TGTGCCACCAGCAGGCGGGACAGAAGCTACGAGCAGTACTTC.

The rearrangement uses TRBV19 and TRBJ2-1; 10 nucleotides agree with TRBD1. J lost 2 bases, V lost 4 bases, and 5 bases had no gene match. The CDR3 has 16 residues. Germline-derived CDR1 and CDR2 are LNHDA and SQIVND (reference sequence). The CDR3 region is CASSTRGQGAYNEQFF. The CDR3 DNA follows: TGTGCCAGTAGTACGAGAGGACAGGGGGCCTACAATGAGCAGTTCTTC.

In its sample, this clone was seen a few times. The gene calls are TRBV24-1 and TRBJ1-6, with 7 bases that match TRBD1. The CDR3 totals 14 residues. In germline, CDR1 is KGHDR, CDR2 SFDVKD. The V gene end was trimmed by 7 bases and the J gene end by 5 bases; junction bases not matched to a gene: 4. The CDR3 sequence is CATSQTGNNSPLHF. The CDR3 DNA sequence: TGTGCCACCAGCCAGACAGGGAATAATTCACCCCTCCACTTT.

This chain uses TRBV3-1 (or the pseudogene TRBV3-2) with TRBJ2-7, with TRBD2 matching over 11 bases. In germline, CDR1 is LGHDT, CDR2 YNNKEL (reference sequence). The CDR3 has 15 amino acids. J lost 2 bases, V lost 6 bases, and 6 bases had no gene match. The CDR3 coding sequence is TGTGCCAGCAGTCCAAATAGCGGGGGGGCCTACGAGCAGTACTTC. Its translation is CASSPNSGGAYEQYF.

V usage is TRBV21-1 and J usage is TRBJ2-7; TRBD2, as called in the table, went unchecked against the DNA. TRBV21-1 has pseudogene status. This CDR3 is built from 17 residues. CDR3 nucleotides: TGTGCCAGCAGCCCTTATGGCGGCCTAGCGGGACTCTACGAGCAGTACTTC. Its protein product is CASSPYGGLAGLYEQYF.

The chain uses TRBV4-1 and TRBJ1-1, with D unclear. The germline V gene has CDR1 MGHRA and CDR2 YSYEKL. This CDR3 has 15 residues. V shed 0 bases and J shed 1 base, with 9 bases lying between them. The CDR3, as DNA: TGCGCCAGCAGCCAAGATCTGGCGGCGAACACTGAAGCTTTCTTT. Protein: CASSQDLAANTEAFF.

CDR3 amino acids: CASSRIGVGGYTF. The DNA for the CDR3 is TGTGCCAGCAGCCGCATCGGGGTCGGTGGCTACACCTTC. This rearrangement joins TRBV5-4 to TRBJ1-2; D is undetermined. This CDR3 comprises 13 residues. The germline V and J ends were trimmed by 4 bases and 7 bases, with 14 bases remaining between them. Germline CDR1 is SGHNT and CDR2 is YYREEE (reference sequence).

The chain carries TRBV20-1 and TRBJ1-2; unclear D gene. V was cut by 4 bases and J by 4 bases, with 7 bases left in between. The CDR3 covers 11 residues. Germline V gives CDR1 DFQATT, CDR2 SNEGSKA (reference sequence). The CDR3: CSATGVYGYTF. The CDR3 DNA reads TGCAGTGCTACCGGGGTCTATGGCTACACCTTC.

The V and J genes are TRBV7-9 and TRBJ2-1, with 9 bases matching TRBD2. The CDR3 runs 15 residues. Looked up from germline, CDR1 is SEHNR and CDR2 is FQNEAQ (reference sequence). After removal of 5 bases from V and 8 bases from J, the junction contained 10 bases not matched to a gene. This CDR3 is CASSPGTSRMDEQFF. CDR3 sequence (DNA): TGTGCCAGCAGCCCAGGGACTAGCAGAATGGATGAGCAGTTCTTC.

The V and J genes are TRBV30 and TRBJ1-6, with D uncertain. Trimming took 5 bases from V and 5 from J, leaving 10 bases between them. CDR1 and CDR2 (germline): GTSNPN, SVGIG (reference sequence). This CDR3 is built from 13 residues. DNA for the CDR3: TGTGCCTGGCTCGGGGTGAATAATTCACCCCTCCACTTT. Translated: CAWLGVNNSPLHF. Full variable domain (rest looked up from reference TRBV30 and TRBJ1-6): SQTIHQWPATLVQPVGSPLSLECTVEGTSNPNLYWYRQAAGRGLQLLFYSVGIGQISSEVPQNLSASRPQDRQFILSSKKLLLSDSGFYLCAWLGVNNSPLHFGNGTRLTVT.

The CDR3 DNA reads as TGTGCCAGTAGTACGGGACAGGGGAATTCACCCCTCCACTTT. Encoded protein: CASSTGQGNSPLHF. The V gene is TRBV19, the J gene TRBJ1-6, with 10 positions matching TRBD1. Germline CDR1 LNHDA, CDR2 SQIVND (reference sequence). V dropped 4 bases and J dropped 7; count of bases not matched to a gene: 1. This CDR3 spans 14 amino acids.

The chain links TRBV7-9 to TRBJ1-2; 7 bases are a match to TRBD1. The CDR3 contains 19 residues. CDR1 and CDR2 (germline): SEHNR, FQNEAQ (reference sequence). After removal of 0 bases from V and 0 bases from J, the junction contained 13 bases not matched to a gene. CDR3 loop: CASSLAPGTAQKANYGYTF. In DNA, the CDR3 is TGTGCCAGCAGCTTAGCCCCGGGGACAGCCCAAAAAGCTAACTATGGCTACACCTTC.

J is TRBJ1-4 and V is TRBV12-5; the match to TRBD1 covers 10 bases. Per germline, CDR1 LGHNT and CDR2 FRNRAP. J lost 0 bases, V lost 0 bases, and 7 bases had no gene match. The CDR3 length is 19 residues. CDR3 sequence reads: CASGLVRGTGAPTNEKLFF. CDR3 DNA: TGTGCTAGTGGTTTGGTACGGGGGACAGGGGCACCAACTAATGAAAAACTGTTTTTT.

The chain combines TRBV19 with TRBJ1-1, with a weak D call TRBD1 (6 bases). Germline CDR1 LNHDA, CDR2 SQIVND (reference sequence). The V and J ends lost 10 bases and 4 bases respectively, with 13 bases between them. The CDR3 runs to 12 residues. CDR3 region: CATKQGSTEAFF. As DNA, the CDR3 is TGTGCCACGAAACAGGGTAGCACTGAAGCTTTCTTT.

The chain is built from TRBV5-1 and TRBJ2-3; 10 bases map to TRBD2. The CDR3 runs 16 residues. Germline assignment: CDR1 SGHRS and CDR2 YFSETQ. V lost 3 bases, J lost 3 bases, and 7 bases stayed unmatched. The CDR3 reads CASSSPRGLATDTQYF. The CDR3, as DNA: TGCGCCAGCAGCTCCCCCCGGGGACTAGCGACAGATACGCAGTATTTT.

The chain combines TRBV7-2 with TRBJ1-4, with TRBD1 matching 8 bases. Germline loops: CDR1 SGHTA, CDR2 FQGNSA. V gave up 3 bases and J gave up 3 bases; unmatched junction bases: 3. The CDR3 totals 15 residues. Here the CDR3 DNA reads TGTGCCAGCAGCTTGTCACAGGGGGCTAATGAAAAACTGTTTTTT. This sequence encodes CASSLSQGANEKLFF.

The gene calls are TRBV5-1 and TRBJ1-3; D may be TRBD1 (6 bases). Trimming removed 0 bases from V and 1 base from J, with 11 bases in between. The CDR3 consists of 16 residues. CDR1 is SGHRS and CDR2 is YFSETQ in the germline V gene. The CDR3 DNA reads as TGCGCCAGCAGCTTGGCCGACAGGACGTCTGGAAACACCATATATTTT. The encoded protein is CASSLADRTSGNTIYF.

This clone was observed a single time. Written as DNA, the CDR3 is TGTGCCAGCAGCTTAGCCCTCCCCGGCGGGCGGACTAGCTACCGACAAGAGACCCAGTACTTC. It translates to CASSLALPGGRTSYRQETQYF. The chain links TRBV7-2 to TRBJ2-5; 8 bases agree with TRBD2. The CDR3 covers 21 residues. V trimming: 0 bases; J trimming: 2 bases; junction bases outside the gene matches: 20. Germline V gene lookup returns CDR1 SGHTA and CDR2 FQGNSA.

The chain has TRBV6-5 and TRBJ1-4; D is undetermined. Trimming removed 7 bases at V and 10 bases at J, with 10 bases between. CDR3 length: 11 residues. In germline, CDR1 is MNHEY, CDR2 SVGAGI. The CDR3 region is CASKKYGKLFF. The CDR3 nucleotides read TGTGCCAGCAAAAAGTACGGAAAACTGTTTTTT.

V usage is TRBV29-1 and J usage is TRBJ1-5; 7 bases map to TRBD1. V lost 4 bases to trimming and J lost 6 bases; unmatched junction nucleotides: 3. CDR3 size: 12 residues. Germline-derived CDR1 and CDR2 are SQVTM and ANQGSEA. The CDR3 protein is CSVGQGLQPQHF. Written as DNA, the CDR3 is TGCAGCGTTGGACAGGGACTTCAGCCCCAGCATTTT. Based on the CDR3 plus reference TRBV29-1 and TRBJ1-5, the full variable domain is SAVISQKPSRDICQRGTSLTIQCQVDSQVTMMFWYRQQPGQSLTLIATANQGSEATYESGFVIDKFPISRPNLTFSTLTVSNMSPEDSSIYLCSVGQGLQPQHFGDGTRLSIL.

CDR3 sequence: CASRTGGAEAFF. The CDR3 coding sequence is TGTGCCAGCAGAACAGGCGGCGCTGAAGCTTTCTTT. J is TRBJ1-1 and V is TRBV2, with D perhaps TRBD1 (5 bases). Germline CDR1 SNHLY, CDR2 FYNNEI. The CDR3 contains 12 residues. V lost 6 bases and J lost 6, with 11 bases in between.

The CDR3 DNA follows: TGTGCCATCAGTGAGTCGTTTACAGGGGCAACCTCCAGTGAGCAGTACTTC. This sequence encodes CAISESFTGATSSEQYF. V gene TRBV10-3 combines with J gene TRBJ2-7; 7 nucleotides match TRBD1. The CDR3 contains 17 residues. Per the germline V gene, CDR1 is ENHRY and CDR2 is SYGVKD. V shed 0 bases, J shed 7 bases, and the junction held 15 bases outside the gene matches.

The rearrangement joins TRBV5-1 to TRBJ2-7; TRBD2 matches at 13 bases. J gave up 0 bases and V 0 bases, and 3 bases lay outside the gene matches. Germline CDR1 is SGHRS and CDR2 is YFSETQ. The CDR3 totals 17 residues. CDR3 sequence: CASSLETSGGISYEQYF. The CDR3 DNA reads TGCGCCAGCAGCTTGGAGACTAGCGGGGGGATCTCCTACGAGCAGTACTTC.